This T cell receptor (beta chain) was sequenced during a study of T cell responses to AZD1222 COVID-19 vaccine. Study conclusions and caveats: Spike regions recognized by vaccine-associated CD4 TCRs spanned the protein, led by 160-218 and 743-854. The breadth and depth of Spike-specific TCRs increased once two AZD1222 doses had been given.

On this clone itself: Its antigen is currently unknown.

Profiling relied on immunoSEQ multiplex PCR, and the TCRdb table lists in-frame clones only, not all of them. The table shows some 130,000 clones, with roughly 91% occurring only once. The V gene lost 1 base and the J gene lost 8 bases, with 15 bases spanning the gap. This CDR3 has 15 residues. CDR1 and CDR2 from the germline V gene are SGDLS and YYNGEE. The source was peripheral blood, collected on day 0 of AZD1222 vaccination. This receptor was taken from an adult in good health. The gene calls are TRBV9 and TRBJ1-4, with D unresolved. CDR3 nucleotides: TGTGCCAGCAGCGTATCCCCCCAGAACAGAGAAAAACTGTTTTTT. It codes for CASSVSPQNREKLFF.